The 2 T cell receptor beta chains presented below share a single source sample, sequenced in a study of identical twins. TCRdb passed the 5' RACE reads through MiXCR, listing each CDR3 protein once. The sample carries hundreds of thousands of distinct CDR3 sequences, roughly an eighth recorded once. The data were also submitted as part of a second study, on yellow fever vaccine responses in identical twins.

Material: PBMCs. These receptor sequences come from a woman aged 18 to 35 in good health.

This clonotype was counted only a few times. V gene TRBV5-1 combines with J gene TRBJ2-6; TRBD2 matches at 9 bases. Germline V gene sequence: CDR1 SGHRS, CDR2 YFSETQ. The CDR3 extends over 18 amino acids. Trimming at V came to 0 bases and at J to 1 base, leaving 5 bases not matched to a gene. As DNA, the CDR3 is TGCGCCAGCAGCTTGGCCATTAGCGGGAGTTCTGGGGCCAACGTCCTGACTTTC. Amino acids: CASSLAISGSSGANVLTF.

This chain uses TRBV7-9 with TRBJ2-7; possible D gene TRBD1, 6 bases. CDR1 is SEHNR, CDR2 FQNEAQ, per germline (reference sequence). This CDR3 has 16 amino acids. V lost 1 base and J 1 base, leaving 14 bases between the germline ends. The CDR3 reads CASSLVRDTGSYEQYV. DNA for the CDR3: TGTGCCAGCAGCTTAGTAAGGGACACAGGGTCCTACGAGCAGTACGTC.